A selection of T cell receptor beta chains follows, all from one sample in a study of molecular identifiers for immune sequencing clone quantification. Via MiXCR, TCRdb re-called the PCR reads, giving one row per CDR3 protein. The table has 350,000 or so distinct CDR3 sequences, about a fifth seen once. Sequencing used naive CD8+ T cells from blood, with Jurkat cell RNA spiked in. These TCRs come from a human donor in good health. Some libraries in this study had Jurkat cell RNA spiked in. Both conserved end residues are trimmed from each CDR3.

v_gene,j_gene,CDR3aa
TRBV4-3,TRBJ1-1,SSSQDASRRPNTEAF
TRBV12-3/TRBV12-4,TRBJ2-1,ASSLLGSTNNEQF
TRBV4-2,TRBJ2-3,ASSQEAASTDTQY
TRBV5-1,TRBJ2-3,ASSLRVPGDLHTDTQY
TRBV25-1,TRBJ2-7,ASSELLGTGHYEQY
TRBV27,TRBJ1-5,ASSLGGAYQPQH
TRBV4-3,TRBJ1-4,ASSQGGINEKLF
TRBV4-1,TRBJ2-3,ASSQAPGPASTDTQY
TRBV20-1,TRBJ2-7,SAREIMYEQY
TRBV28,TRBJ2-3,ASSPGITLTDTQY
TRBV6-5,TRBJ2-5,ASSRQETQH
TRBV7-2,TRBJ1-5,ASSSTGGARQPQH
TRBV9,TRBJ1-5,ASSPDGARYQPQH
TRBV20-1,TRBJ2-2,SARDGDDSAGELF
TRBV6-6,TRBJ2-7,ASSYLGARYEQY
TRBV4-1,TRBJ1-1,ASSPAWEGGSAF
TRBV25-1,TRBJ2-1,ASSESGGQGHYNEQF
TRBV30,TRBJ1-1,AWSVLSGTEAF
TRBV12-3/TRBV12-4,TRBJ2-3,ASSFQISTDTQY
TRBV28,TRBJ2-5,ASRGWTRQETQY
TRBV13,TRBJ1-2,ASSLTTYRAGYT
TRBV5-6,TRBJ2-2,ASRDSYGELF
TRBV19,TRBJ1-2,ASSQYGDTNYGYT
TRBV29-1,TRBJ2-5,SVLPDRDQY
TRBV12-3/TRBV12-4,TRBJ2-3,ASLREGLVDTQY
TRBV7-9,TRBJ2-7,ASNAASGSRSYEQY
TRBV19,TRBJ2-6,ASGRGGMAGANVLT